Listed below are T cell receptor beta chains from one sample, sequenced in a study of blood T cell repertoires in COVID-19. Using immunoSEQ multiplex PCR, the repertoire was profiled, and TCRdb retains in-frame clones only, with some absent. The sample yields a few hundred thousand clones, about 88% seen once. Sequencing was performed on PBMCs or T cells enriched from blood (not recorded which). Receptors were obtained from a woman younger than 35 who had been exposed to COVID-19. Each CDR3 is given with its conserved first and last residue. D genes are given only for firm matches. Where a row states a size, it is once, few, many or the class of an expanded clone; other rows omit it.

size: few
J: TRBJ1-6
D: TRBD1
V: TRBV7-2
DNA: TGTGCCAGCAGCTCAACGACAGGGGCTTCACCCCTCCACTTT
CDR3: CASSSTTGASPLHF

size: -
J: TRBJ2-7
D: TRBD1
V: TRBV28
DNA: TGTGCCAGCAGGGACAGGGATACCTACGAGCAGTACTTC
CDR3: CASRDRDTYEQYF

size: -
J: TRBJ1-5
D: TRBD1
V: TRBV5-8
DNA: TGTGCCAGCAGGGCGGTACAGGGGCTGAGCAATCAGCCCCAGCATTTT
CDR3: CASRAVQGLSNQPQHF

size: -
J: TRBJ2-3
D: TRBD2
V: TRBV27
DNA: TGTGCCAGCAGTTTATCGGGCGGGAGCCCGAACACAGATACGCAGTATTTT
CDR3: CASSLSGGSPNTDTQYF

size: -
J: TRBJ2-1
D: TRBD2
V: TRBV4-1
DNA: TGCGCCAGCAGCCAACAGACGGGGGGGCGCCCCTACAATGAGCAGTTCTTC
CDR3: CASSQQTGGRPYNEQFF

size: -
J: TRBJ2-7
D: -
V: TRBV28
DNA: TGTGCCAGTCTAGCCCACTCCTACGAGCAGTACTTC
CDR3: CASLAHSYEQYF

size: -
J: TRBJ2-1
D: -
V: TRBV5-4
DNA: TGTGCCAGCAGCTCAACAGGGAACGGAATTAATGAGCAGTTCTTC
CDR3: CASSSTGNGINEQFF

size: -
J: TRBJ2-7
D: -
V: TRBV28
DNA: TGTGCCAGCAGGCCCGCCGTCGGGGGATCGAGCGAGCAGTACTTC
CDR3: CASRPAVGGSSEQYF

size: -
J: TRBJ1-6
D: TRBD1
V: TRBV6-5
DNA: TGTGCCAGCAGTAGGGGGACAGGGGCATCACCCCTCCACTTT
CDR3: CASSRGTGASPLHF

size: many
J: TRBJ2-3
D: TRBD2
V: TRBV27
DNA: TGTGCCAGCAGCAGGACTAGGGCTAGCACAGATACGCAGTATTTT
CDR3: CASSRTRASTDTQYF